These 11 T cell receptor beta chains came from one sample sequenced in a study of blood T cells in healthy people across ages. The authors ran a second PCR of 7 to 11 cycles using a sample-barcoded 5' primer and a J-beta primer mix. TCRdb re-analysed the 5' RACE reads in MiXCR, keeping a single row per CDR3 protein. The table records 700,000 to 850,000 distinct CDR3 sequences, less than 70% of them present only once. The specimen sequenced was blood. These receptors all stem from a man at least 80 years old in good health.

CDR3 DNA: TGCAGCGCACTCTCGGGAGGGCGTAACTATGGCTACACCTTC. It is translated as CSALSGGRNYGYTF. The chain couples TRBV29-1 to TRBJ1-2, with D uncertain. From germline, CDR1 is SQVTM and CDR2 ANQGSEA. V was pared by 7 bases and J by 1 base, with 16 bases between. The CDR3 contains 14 residues.

The chain couples TRBV6-1 to TRBJ1-5, with no clear D. The CDR3 totals 14 residues. V dropped 1 base and J dropped 1 base, with 5 bases sitting between them. CDR1 MNHNS and CDR2 SASEGT come from the germline V gene. As DNA, the CDR3 is TGTGCCAGCAGTGAAGGATTGAGCAATCAGCCCCAGCATTTT. The encoded protein is CASSEGLSNQPQHF.

This clonotype was detected only once. The V call is TRBV5-1, the J call TRBJ2-7; TRBD2 agrees at 8 bases. The CDR3 contains 16 residues. Germline V CDR1 and CDR2: SGHRS, YFSETQ. The J segment lost 6 bases and the V segment lost 5 bases, leaving 16 bases of the junction unmatched. The CDR3 sequence is CASSLNGGEVTAEQYF. CDR3 sequence (DNA): TGCGCCAGCAGTCTCAACGGGGGGGAGGTGACTGCCGAGCAGTACTTC.

DNA for the CDR3: TGTGCCAGCAGTTATGGGGCTGAGACGGCAGATACGCAGTATTTT. Its protein is CASSYGAETADTQYF. V is TRBV6-6 and J is TRBJ2-3; D may be TRBD1 (5 bases). The V end lost 3 bases, the J end lost 4 bases, and 14 bases lay between the germline ends. The CDR3 has 15 amino acids. Looked up from germline, CDR1 is MNHNY and CDR2 is SVGAGI (reference sequence).

The chain employs TRBV5-5 and TRBJ2-5, with unresolved D. Trimming stripped 1 base from V and 0 bases from J, with 10 bases between. From germline, CDR1 is SGHKS and CDR2 YYEKEE (reference sequence). CDR3 size: 15 residues. CDR3 coding DNA: TGTGCCAGCAGCTTGAAGGTTTTGTACCAAGAGACCCAGTACTTC. Translating it yields CASSLKVLYQETQYF.

The V call is TRBV10-2, the J call TRBJ2-7, with 16 bases lining up with TRBD2. This CDR3 spans 16 amino acids. The germline V gene encodes CDR1 WSHSY and CDR2 SAAADI. J lost 4 bases, V lost 7 bases, and 7 bases had no gene match. The CDR3 DNA follows: TGCGCCAGCATTGGGACTAGCGGGAGGGCCTTGTACGAGCAGTACTTC. Protein: CASIGTSGRALYEQYF.

V and J are TRBV3-1 and TRBJ2-5; D gene uncertain. The germline gives CDR1 LGHDT, CDR2 YNNKEL (reference sequence). V lost 1 base, J lost 2 bases, and 8 bases lay in between. The CDR3 extends over 14 amino acids. CDR3 sequence: CASSQVARQETQYF. CDR3 in DNA: TGTGCCAGCAGCCAAGTGGCTAGGCAAGAGACCCAGTACTTC.

The J gene is TRBJ2-1, the V gene TRBV6-5; possible D gene TRBD2, 6 bases. Germline loops: CDR1 MNHEY, CDR2 SVGAGI. Deletions cut 2 bases from V and 7 bases from J, with 15 bases between. CDR3 length: 15 amino acids. In nucleotides, the CDR3 is TGTGCCAGCAGTTACCTCGGGGGATTGTTGAATGAGCAGTTCTTC. It is translated as CASSYLGGLLNEQFF.

The chain joins TRBV12-3 or TRBV12-4 to TRBJ2-3; a weak D match, TRBD2 (6 bases). Trimming took 7 bases from V and 5 from J, leaving 16 bases between them. The CDR3 runs to 14 residues. The CDR3 spells CASKPSGVLDTQYF. The CDR3 DNA reads as TGTGCCAGCAAACCCTCGGGAGTCTTAGATACGCAGTATTTT.

The V call is TRBV20-1, the J call TRBJ2-5, with D possibly being TRBD1 or TRBD2 (5 bases each). Germline CDR1 is DFQATT and CDR2 is SNEGSKA (reference sequence). V was clipped by 7 bases and J by 3 bases, with 12 bases between them. This CDR3 contains 12 residues. CDR3 nucleotide sequence: TGCAGTGTCCAGCGAGGGGAAGAGACCCAGTACTTC. It is translated as CSVQRGEETQYF.

This clonotype came up a few times. The rearrangement joins TRBV29-1 to TRBJ2-1, with D possibly matching TRBD1 (5 bases). In germline, CDR1 is SQVTM, CDR2 ANQGSEA. The CDR3 totals 14 residues. The germline V and J ends were trimmed by 3 bases and 3 bases, with 12 bases remaining between them. The CDR3 reads CSVDWGRGYNEQFF. CDR3 nucleotide sequence: TGCAGCGTTGATTGGGGTAGGGGCTACAATGAGCAGTTCTTC.